Below, one T cell receptor (beta chain) is given with its context. The antigen it recognizes is unknown. Base quality data are lacking; no much larger clone is found one base away. Healthy HIV-negative adults with no recently reported acute infections or vaccinations were included as donors. All donors were Caucasian adults living in Nashville, Tennessee, USA. In the unsorted samples, 85 million to 100 million PBMCs were counted, and genomic DNA was extracted using the QIAamp DNA Blood Mini kit. Blood was obtained by leukapheresis, after which PBMCs were separated by Ficoll-Histopaque density gradient centrifugation and cryopreserved in liquid nitrogen vapor phase. The data were obtained in a study of shared clonotypes between healthy human individuals (dated by TCRdb to 2018 to 2021). Looking at the study overall: A few men and a couple of women, aged 18 to 49 years, made up the cohort. Blood TCR repertoires of five healthy adults were deeply sequenced to estimate repertoire size and the extent of clonotype sharing between individuals. Leukapheresis yielded between about 0.9 and 8.9 billion PBMCs per donor. Libraries were prepared and TCR repertoires were sequenced by different laboratories using diverse techniques, in order to increase sequencing depth and limit assay-specific biases. Here is what the overall study found, with its caveats: Only blood was sampled, and tissue TCR repertoires likely differ from those in blood. Because the study included a small number of donors, the genetic and exposure-history diversity represented was limited. Based on pairwise subsampling, the degree of clonotype sharing among donors was expected to be affected by sequencing depth.

Using the deep immunoSEQ assay, TCR CDR3 regions were amplified from genomic DNA by multiplex PCR. Genomic DNA extracted from each cell subset was distributed evenly over all wells of several immunoSEQ 96-well plates, and each plate served as one replicate. For unsorted PBMC, each replicate PCR was loaded with around 300 ng genomic DNA, equivalent to about 30,000 T cell genomes. Ten immunoSEQ deep assay plates were used to sequence unsorted PBMC genomic DNA. The purified libraries were quantified using a Qubit 3.0 fluorometer, sized with a Bioanalyzer 2100, and then quantified again using the KAPA Library Quantification kit. Every immunoSEQ 96-well plate was sequenced on a dedicated single-read 150-cycle Illumina NextSeq 550 flow cell. Per the original workflow: Because the immunoSEQ output included only junctional sequences and no quality scores, the filtering could not be the same as the filtering used for full-length reads. Sequences were annotated with PyIR, a Python wrapper for IgBLAST v1.9, and V/J genes and CDR3 were assigned using IMGT germline references. Reads were filtered out if the reads had weak V/J assignments (E-value above 1e-6), no CDR3, stop codons, out-of-frame junctions, or ambiguous translated residues. V3J clonotypes were defined as sequences sharing the same inferred V gene, J gene, and CDR3 amino acid sequence. To compute the percentage overlap between repertoires, the number of shared unique clonotypes was divided by the size of the smaller repertoire. Repertoire richness was assessed with RTK rarefaction, the Chao1 estimator, and Recon v2.1 estimates of unobserved clonotypes. The table comes from immuneACCESS by way of TCRdb, which keeps in-frame sequences with V and J called. Part of the clones is missing from these tables; in studies checked, under half for an unresolved V gene and the rest for unknown reasons. V and J calls and clone size are as listed in that table; D and trimming were resolved from the DNA. Within this sample are about 490,000 clones, with less than 80% of them counted one time only. The ten largest clonotypes hold approximately 12% of the sample.

Trimming takes 5 bases from V and 2 bases from J, and the germline ends sit 13 bases apart. The CDR3 runs 15 amino acids, cysteine and phenylalanine included. Only the CDR3 DNA stays, 45 bases, in frame from base 1. CDR1 is given as SGHTA and CDR2 as FQGNSA, both from the germline V gene. The sequenced sample consisted of PBMCs. The V and J segments used are TRBV7-2 and TRBJ1-5; no confident D gene assignment can be made. The TCR was taken from a woman aged 40 to 50 in good health. Some clones in this sample may be carry-over from other donors' samples. The CDR3 here reads CASSQQTGGNQPQHF. Here is the DNA: TGTGCCAGCAGCCAACAGACTGGGGGCAATCAGCCCCAGCATTTT.